The rows below give T cell receptor beta chains drawn from one sample of a study of blood T cell repertoires in COVID-19. The table came from immunoSEQ multiplex PCR; TCRdb's copy has only in-frame clones and leaves some out. Among approximately 71,000 clones, about 83% were seen once, and the ten largest hold approximately 23%. The material sequenced was peripheral blood. The receptors stem from a human donor in a cohort sampled during active COVID-19. Both conserved end residues are part of each CDR3. The D gene is left open where the match is weak. Expanded clones get a size class; other rows say once, few or many, or leave the size out.

TRBJ2-1 NA NA TRBV4-1 CASSQGGGGHDEQFF TGCGCCAGCAGCCAAGGAGGGGGAGGGCACGATGAGCAGTTCTTC
TRBJ2-1 NA NA TRBV5-4 CASTPGAGAGNEQFF TGTGCCAGCACCCCTGGGGCAGGGGCCGGGAATGAGCAGTTCTTC
TRBJ2-1 once NA TRBV5-6 CASSLWAQGHKDEQFF TGTGCCAGCAGCTTGTGGGCGCAGGGCCATAAAGATGAGCAGTTCTTC
TRBJ2-1 NA NA TRBV7-9 CASSPASYNEQFF TGTGCCAGCAGCCCCGCCAGCTACAATGAGCAGTTCTTC
TRBJ2-5 NA TRBD2 TRBV28 CASRLAGAIETQYF TGTGCCAGCAGGCTAGCGGGGGCCATAGAAACCCAGTACTTC
TRBJ2-3 NA TRBD2 TRBV7-6 CASSPLAEPGTDTQYF TGTGCCAGCAGTCCCCTAGCGGAGCCGGGAACAGATACGCAGTATTTT
TRBJ1-1 NA TRBD1 TRBV28 CASSLNEGALHTEAFF TGTGCCAGCAGTTTGAATGAGGGGGCGCTCCATACTGAAGCTTTCTTT
TRBJ1-5 few NA TRBV6-5 CASSYMGSGNQPQHF TGTGCCAGCAGTTACATGGGGAGCGGCAATCAGCCCCAGCATTTT
TRBJ1-5 NA NA TRBV6-6 CASSYEPLTQPQHF TGTGCCAGCAGTTACGAGCCCTTAACTCAGCCCCAGCATTTT
TRBJ1-2 NA NA TRBV15 CATSRGLGTGGNYGYTF TGTGCCACCAGCAGAGGCCTCGGGACGGGGGGTAACTATGGCTACACCTTC
TRBJ2-2 NA NA TRBV14 CASQQAELTGELFF TGTGCGTCGCAACAGGCGGAACTTACCGGGGAGCTGTTTTTT
TRBJ2-1 few TRBD2 TRBV7-9 CASSLMTSGEYYNEQFF TGTGCCAGCAGTCTCATGACTAGCGGTGAATATTACAATGAGCAGTTCTTC
TRBJ1-5 NA NA TRBV7-8 CASSLGGGGYQPQHF TGTGCCAGCAGCTTAGGGGGGGGAGGGTATCAGCCCCAGCATTTT
TRBJ2-5 NA NA TRBV20-1 CSARRETQYF TGCAGTGCTAGACGGGAGACCCAGTACTTC
TRBJ2-5 few TRBD2 TRBV7-2 CASSLLAGGQETQYF TGTGCCAGCAGCCTATTAGCGGGGGGCCAAGAGACCCAGTACTTC
TRBJ2-5 NA NA TRBV6-4 CASSDAGEGADQETQYF TGTGCCAGCAGTGACGCGGGCGAGGGCGCCGACCAAGAGACCCAGTACTTC